This TCR beta chain came from a study of CD8+ T cells in alopecia areata. As for the study in general: Among treated patients, oral tofacitinib was administered at 5 to 10 mg twice daily. For treated patients, severity scores reflected the percentage of scalp area affected. Findings and caveats of the study: Many expanded lesional clones persisted in scalp and blood during tofacitinib. The study found tofacitinib significantly decreased scalp clonality and expanded CD8+ clones among the top 100.

Regarding treatment: oral pan-JAK inhibitor, 5-10 mg twice daily. Remarks on this clone: The antigen is undetermined.

Extraction of RNA preceded its reverse transcription into cDNA, which served as the sequencing template. The table came from immunoSEQ multiplex PCR; TCRdb's copy has only in-frame clones and leaves some out. The sample holds some 200,000 clones, over 40% seen once. The CDR3 is 14 amino acids. The V and J ends lost 5 bases and 10 bases, in that order; junction bases with no gene match: 8. Per the germline V gene, CDR1 is SGHAT and CDR2 is FQNNGV. This sequence joins TRBV11-2 and TRBJ1-6; TRBD1 matches 7 bases. Material: CD4+ T cells sorted from blood, obtained at roughly week 36, from a patient treated with tofacitinib. This receptor was identified in a human donor with alopecia areata. The CDR3 region is CASSDRAILSPLHF. For the CDR3, the DNA is TGTGCCAGCAGCGACAGGGCTATATTGTCACCCCTCCACTTT. Combining the CDR3 with reference TRBV11-2 and TRBJ1-6 gives the whole variable domain EAGVAQSPRYKIIEKRQSVAFWCNPISGHATLYWYQQILGQGPKLLIQFQNNGVVDDSQLPKDRFSAERLKGVDSTLKIQPAKLEDSAVYLCASSDRAILSPLHFGNGTRLTVT.